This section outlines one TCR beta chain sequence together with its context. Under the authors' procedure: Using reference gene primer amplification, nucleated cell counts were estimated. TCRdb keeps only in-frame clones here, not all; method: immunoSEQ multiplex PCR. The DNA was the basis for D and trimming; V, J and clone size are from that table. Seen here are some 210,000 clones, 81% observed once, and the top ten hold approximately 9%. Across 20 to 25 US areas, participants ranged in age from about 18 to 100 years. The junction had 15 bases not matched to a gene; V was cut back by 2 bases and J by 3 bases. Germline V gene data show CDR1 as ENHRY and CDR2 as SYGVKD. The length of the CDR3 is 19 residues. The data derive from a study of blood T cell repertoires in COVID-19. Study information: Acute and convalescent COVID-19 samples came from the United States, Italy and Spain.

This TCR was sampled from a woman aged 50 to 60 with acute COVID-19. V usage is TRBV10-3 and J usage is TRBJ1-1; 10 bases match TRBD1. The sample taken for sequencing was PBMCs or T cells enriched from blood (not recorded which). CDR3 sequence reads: CAISERDSDRGLGDTEAFF. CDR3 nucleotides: TGTGCCATCAGTGAGAGAGATAGCGACAGGGGGCTTGGGGACACTGAAGCTTTCTTT.